This entry features one T cell receptor (beta chain) sequence. Its cognate antigen is unknown. These data come from a study of cytomegalovirus exposure and HLA in healthy donors. General study points: HLA-A and HLA-B allele assignments for most subjects were reportedly predicted accurately using TCR beta sequences. In an earlier analysis, productive rearrangement rates for most beta V segments clustered near 87% or 30%. Later genetic work tied a missense DCLRE1C variant to beta-chain V and J trimming.

The study ran its PCR with 60 Vbeta and 13 Jbeta primers. Original analysis: The count from a later analysis was some 83 million unique TCR beta chains, some 10 million of them shared. Sequencing was performed with immunoSEQ multiplex PCR; in TCRdb, only in-frame clones are kept and a portion is missing. V and J calls and clone size come straight from that table; D and trimming were deduced from the DNA. Of around 140,000 clones listed, 65% to 80% were seen once; the top ten hold 7%. CDR3 length: 12 residues. V gave up 0 bases and J gave up 8 bases, with 8 bases separating them. Germline V CDR1 and CDR2: SGDLS, YYNGEE.

The rearrangement links TRBV9 to TRBJ1-2; D call uncertain. Sequencing was performed on PBMCs. The receptor was isolated from a man aged 25 to 45 in good health and CMV-seronegative. The CDR3: CASSVGPPGYTF. The DNA for the CDR3 is TGTGCCAGCAGCGTAGGGCCGCCCGGCTACACCTTC.